The next 21 T cell receptor beta chains were all read from a single sample in a study of blood T cell repertoires in COVID-19. Method: immunoSEQ multiplex PCR; TCRdb's copy keeps in-frame clones and lacks some. The profile shows about 100,000 clones, approximately 88% of them singletons. The source material was peripheral blood. The receptors were gathered from an elderly man with acute or convalescent COVID-19.

The chain joins TRBV2 to TRBJ1-5; 7 bases align to TRBD1. J gave up 0 bases and V 5 bases, and 7 bases lay outside the gene matches. Germline values: CDR1 SNHLY, CDR2 FYNNEI. CDR3 size: 16 residues. For the CDR3, the DNA is TGTGCCAGCAGTAACGGGGGACAGTTTAGCAATCAGCCCCAGCATTTT. Amino acids: CASSNGGQFSNQPQHF.

This clone is categorized as hyperexpanded. This sequence joins TRBV15 and TRBJ2-5; D is undetermined. V lost 2 bases and J 5 bases, leaving 12 bases between the germline ends. This CDR3 region has 14 residues. Per germline, CDR1 LNHNV and CDR2 YYDKDF (reference sequence). Here the CDR3 reads CATSRLRFGETQYF. Here the CDR3 DNA reads TGTGCCACCAGCAGACTCCGGTTCGGGGAGACCCAGTACTTC.

The rearrangement uses TRBV10-2 and TRBJ1-1; TRBD1 might be the D (6 bases). Deletions cut 0 bases from V and 0 bases from J, with 11 bases between. CDR1 and CDR2 from the germline V gene are WSHSY and SAAADI. CDR3 length equals 16 residues. The CDR3 protein is CASSESTGSMNTEAFF. The CDR3 region has the DNA TGCGCCAGCAGTGAGTCAACAGGGAGTATGAACACTGAAGCTTTCTTT.

The chain combines TRBV5-8 with TRBJ1-5, with 8 bases identical to TRBD1. J gave up 5 bases and V 0 bases, and 4 bases lay outside the gene matches. Germline CDR1 SGHTS, CDR2 YDEGEE. The CDR3 runs 15 residues. The CDR3 sequence: CASSLEAGGHQPQHF. Here the CDR3 DNA reads TGTGCCAGCAGCTTGGAGGCAGGGGGCCATCAGCCCCAGCATTTT.

The chain links TRBV10-3 to TRBJ2-2, with TRBD1 identical over 7 bases. Germline V gives CDR1 ENHRY, CDR2 SYGVKD. The junction had 5 bases not matched to a gene; V was cut back by 5 bases and J by 2 bases. This CDR3 is 15 amino acids long. This CDR3 reads CAISPRQGNTGELFF. The CDR3 DNA sequence: TGTGCCATCAGTCCCCGACAGGGTAACACCGGGGAGCTGTTTTTT.

This clone has only one observation. This rearrangement joins TRBV7-8 to TRBJ1-2; no firm D call. This CDR3 is 15 amino acids long. The ends were cut back, 2 bases at V and 4 bases at J, with 14 bases in the middle. The germline CDR1 and CDR2 sequences are SGHVS and FQNEAQ. This CDR3 is CASSLNLHGPYGYTF. In DNA form, the CDR3 reads TGTGCCAGCAGCTTAAATCTTCATGGGCCCTATGGCTACACCTTC.

This clone came up once. The chain employs TRBV4-1 and TRBJ1-6, with unresolved D. V was shortened by 1 base and J by 9 bases, with 10 bases between the two germline ends. Germline V gives CDR1 MGHRA, CDR2 YSYEKL. The CDR3 is 14 residues long. The CDR3 region is CASSQGRESSPLHF. In DNA, the CDR3 is TGCGCCAGCAGCCAAGGGAGGGAGAGTTCACCCCTCCACTTT.

The V call is TRBV10-3, the J call TRBJ2-4; D possibly corresponds to TRBD1 (6 bases). The CDR3 is 17 amino acids. Per germline, CDR1 ENHRY and CDR2 SYGVKD. V was shortened by 11 bases and J by 1 base, with 24 bases between the two germline ends. Here the CDR3 reads CAANEGPTGDAKNIQYF. Written as DNA, the CDR3 is TGTGCCGCCAACGAGGGGCCGACAGGCGACGCCAAAAACATTCAGTACTTC.

This clone was detected a few times. The chain couples TRBV5-5 to TRBJ2-5, with TRBD2 matching over 9 bases. V dropped 0 bases and J dropped 5; count of bases not matched to a gene: 8. Germline CDR1 and CDR2: SGHKS and YYEKEE (reference sequence). The CDR3 has 16 amino acids. This chain's CDR3 is CASSLASAGGRETQYF. CDR3 sequence (DNA): TGTGCCAGCAGCTTGGCCTCGGCGGGGGGGCGTGAGACCCAGTACTTC. Together with reference TRBV5-5 and TRBJ2-5, the CDR3 gives the full variable domain: DAGVTQSPTHLIKTRGQQVTLRCSPISGHKSVSWYQQVLGQGPQFIFQYYEKEERGRGNFPDRFSARQFPNYSSELNVNALLLGDSALYLCASSLASAGGRETQYFGPGTRLLVL.

V usage is TRBV13 and J usage is TRBJ1-2; D possibly corresponds to TRBD1 (6 bases). Germline lookup yields CDR1 PRHDT and CDR2 FYEKMQ (reference sequence). V shed 2 bases and J shed 1 base, with 29 bases lying between them. The CDR3 has 21 residues. CDR3 in DNA: TGTGCCAGCAGCTTATATGGGGGTAGGGGACAACTCTCACCGGGTAACTATGGCTACACCTTC. Encoded protein: CASSLYGGRGQLSPGNYGYTF.

The chain links TRBV7-2 to TRBJ2-1; 8 positions match TRBD2. V lost 0 bases and J lost 9; bases outside the gene matches: 7. CDR3 length equals 15 residues. The germline gives CDR1 SGHTA, CDR2 FQGNSA. The CDR3 sequence: CASSLARGVRVEQFF. The CDR3 coding sequence is TGTGCCAGCAGCTTAGCGCGGGGGGTTAGGGTTGAGCAGTTCTTC.

The chain joins TRBV5-1 to TRBJ2-3, with 7 bases matching TRBD2. Unmatched junction bases numbered 10, after V lost 9 bases and J lost 6 bases. CDR3 size: 13 residues. Germline V lookup: CDR1 SGHRS, CDR2 YFSETQ. CDR3 sequence (DNA): TGCGCCACCAAGCGGGAAAATGCGGATACGCAGTATTTT. It codes for CATKRENADTQYF.

The chain joins TRBV15 to TRBJ2-2, with D perhaps TRBD2 (6 bases). The germline gives CDR1 LNHNV, CDR2 YYDKDF (reference sequence). This CDR3 contains 14 residues. Trimming removed 1 base from V and 5 bases from J, with 8 bases in between. The CDR3 DNA reads as TGTGCCACCAGCAGAGCCGGAGGGACCGGGGAGCTGTTTTTT. This sequence encodes CATSRAGGTGELFF.

The rearrangement links TRBV29-1 to TRBJ2-7; D unclear. CDR3 size: 11 residues. Germline V gene sequence: CDR1 SQVTM, CDR2 ANQGSEA. V lost 4 bases to trimming and J lost 0 bases, with 4 bases between them. The CDR3 is CSVGHSYEQYF. CDR3 in DNA: TGCAGCGTTGGTCACTCCTACGAGCAGTACTTC.

The chain has TRBV28 and TRBJ1-2, with 7 bases aligning to TRBD1. The CDR3 runs to 14 residues. Germline V gene data show CDR1 as MDHEN and CDR2 as SYDVKM. V was pared by 11 bases and J by 4 bases, with 13 bases of the junction left unmatched. The CDR3 coding sequence is TGTGCCTCAGAGTTTACAGGGGAACCCTATGGCTACACCTTC. This encodes CASEFTGEPYGYTF.

V is TRBV28 and J is TRBJ1-2, with D tentatively TRBD1 (5 bases). Deletions cut 5 bases from V and 3 bases from J, with 25 bases between. Germline V gene lookup returns CDR1 MDHEN and CDR2 SYDVKM. The CDR3 covers 18 residues. The CDR3 here is CASSPAPQSLQAYYGYTF. The DNA for the CDR3 is TGTGCCAGCAGTCCCGCACCCCAAAGCCTACAGGCATACTATGGCTACACCTTC.

The chain employs TRBV9 and TRBJ2-2, with D perhaps matching TRBD2 (5 bases). Per germline, CDR1 SGDLS and CDR2 YYNGEE. This CDR3 has 14 amino acids. The ends were cut back, 1 base at V and 5 bases at J, with 9 bases in the middle. The CDR3, as DNA: TGTGCCAGCAGCGTACGAGGGAGTACCGGGGAGCTGTTTTTT. This gives the protein CASSVRGSTGELFF.

This chain connects TRBV28 to TRBJ1-6, with 10 bases that match TRBD1. V shed 5 bases and J 7 bases; nucleotides not matched to a gene: 2. Germline CDR1 and CDR2: MDHEN and SYDVKM. The CDR3 is 14 residues long. The CDR3 DNA is TGTGCCAGCAGTCCGGGACAGGGGAATTCACCCCTCCACTTT. Translated, it gives CASSPGQGNSPLHF.

This clone was counted between two and nine times. V gene TRBV5-1 combines with J gene TRBJ2-1; unclear D gene. CDR3 length: 14 residues. Trimming pared 4 bases from V and 1 base from J, leaving 9 bases between. Per the germline V gene, CDR1 is SGHRS and CDR2 is YFSETQ. The CDR3 DNA sequence: TGCGCCAGCAGCGTGGGTTCTTCCTACAATGAGCAGTTCTTC. Translated, it gives CASSVGSSYNEQFF.

The chain joins TRBV22-1 to TRBJ1-6. TRBV22-1 is given as a pseudogene. The CDR3 is 20 amino acids. The CDR3 DNA follows: TGTCCTGGGAGCGCCGGCTCTCTTGATTTTCACCGGGTCGGAAATTCACCCCTCCACTTT. It codes for CPGSAGSLDFHRVGNSPLHF.

The chain links TRBV5-4 to TRBJ2-1, with 7 positions matching TRBD2. Germline V gene sequence: CDR1 SGHNT, CDR2 YYREEE (reference sequence). The V and J ends lost 3 bases and 9 bases, in that order; junction bases with no gene match: 15. The length of the CDR3 is 16 residues. The CDR3 DNA reads TGTGCCAGCAGCTCCATAACTGGCGGGAGTTGGGGTGAGCAGTTCTTC. Its protein product is CASSSITGGSWGEQFF.